This TCR beta chain was recovered during a study of a mutant IDH1 vaccine in newly diagnosed glioma. Across the study: Mean patient age was approximately 39 years; about 60% were male and around 40% female. Every participant had undergone radiotherapy, temozolomide, or both before, and most underwent both.

Study results and limitations: Vaccination elicited immune responses in around 93% of patients. Among top peripheral T cell clonotypes, changes seemed unrelated to pseudoprogression.

Trimming removed 0 bases from V and 3 bases from J; junction bases left unmatched: 11. This CDR3 contains 18 residues. Germline values: CDR1 GTSNPN, CDR2 SVGIG (reference sequence). Time point: baseline, week 1 (first vaccination visit). The treatment: pre-vaccination baseline after standard-of-care therapy. Repertoires were generated with immunoSEQ multiplex PCR, while TCRdb's copy carries only in-frame clones and drops some. The table includes tens of thousands of clones, 83% detected once. Worth noting for this clone: Antigen unknown.

This clonotype originated in a woman aged 45-60 years with glioma. The rearrangement links TRBV30 to TRBJ2-2; 9 positions match TRBD1. The sequencing used PBMCs, collected from a glioma patient treated with radiotherapy, temozolomide or both. CDR3 sequence reads: CAWSVQGASRLYTGELFF. The CDR3 coding sequence is TGTGCCTGGAGTGTACAGGGGGCCTCGCGGTTATACACCGGGGAGCTGTTTTTT.